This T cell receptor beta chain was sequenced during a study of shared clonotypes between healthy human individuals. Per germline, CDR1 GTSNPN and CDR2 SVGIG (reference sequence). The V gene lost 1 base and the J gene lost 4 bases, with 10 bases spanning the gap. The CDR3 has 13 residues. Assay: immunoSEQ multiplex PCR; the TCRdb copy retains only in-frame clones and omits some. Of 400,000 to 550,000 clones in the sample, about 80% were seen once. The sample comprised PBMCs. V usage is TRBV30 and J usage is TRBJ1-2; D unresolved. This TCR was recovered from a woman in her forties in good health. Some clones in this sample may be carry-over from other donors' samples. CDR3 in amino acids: CAWSAPGIYGYTF. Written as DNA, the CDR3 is TGTGCCTGGAGTGCCCCCGGGATCTATGGCTACACCTTC. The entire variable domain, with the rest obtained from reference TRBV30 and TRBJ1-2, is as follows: SQTIHQWPATLVQPVGSPLSLECTVEGTSNPNLYWYRQAAGRGLQLLFYSVGIGQISSEVPQNLSASRPQDRQFILSSKKLLLSDSGFYLCAWSAPGIYGYTFGSGTRLTVV.